This T cell receptor beta chain originates from a study of shared clonotypes between healthy human individuals. TCRdb's table, derived via immunoSEQ multiplex PCR, lists solely in-frame clones and lacks some. The sample contains 2,100,000 or so clones, roughly 95% of which appear only once. The germline V gene has CDR1 SGHDT and CDR2 YYEEEE. The CDR3 has 15 residues. Trimming took 0 bases from V and 2 from J, leaving 9 bases between them. The source is a man younger than 30 in good health. Sequenced material: naive CD4+ T cells sorted from blood. Stated subset: CD45RA+ positively selected. V is TRBV5-6 and J is TRBJ2-1; D not certain. CDR3 protein: CASSLGDVPYNEQFF. The CDR3 region has the DNA TGTGCCAGCAGCTTGGGTGACGTGCCCTACAATGAGCAGTTCTTC.